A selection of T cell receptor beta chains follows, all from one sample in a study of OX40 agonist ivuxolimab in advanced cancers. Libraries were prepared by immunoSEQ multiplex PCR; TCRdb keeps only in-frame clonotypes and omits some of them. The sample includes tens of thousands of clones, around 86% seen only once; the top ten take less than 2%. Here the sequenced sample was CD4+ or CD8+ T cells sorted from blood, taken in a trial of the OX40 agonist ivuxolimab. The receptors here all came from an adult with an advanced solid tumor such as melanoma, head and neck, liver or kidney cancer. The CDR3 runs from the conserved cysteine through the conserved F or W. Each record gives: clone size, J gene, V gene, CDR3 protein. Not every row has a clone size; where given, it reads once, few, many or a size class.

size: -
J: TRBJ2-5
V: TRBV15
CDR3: CATSRDREQGEGPRETQYF

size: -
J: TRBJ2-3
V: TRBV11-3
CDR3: CASSLTALNTDTQYF

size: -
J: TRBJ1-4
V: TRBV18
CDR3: CASSQRQATNEKLFF

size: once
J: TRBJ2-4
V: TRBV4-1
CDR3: CASSQVNAGSPAKNIQYF

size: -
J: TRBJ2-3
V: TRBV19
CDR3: CASSTLARGSTDTQYF

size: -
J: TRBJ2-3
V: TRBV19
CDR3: CASSPRSPNTQYF

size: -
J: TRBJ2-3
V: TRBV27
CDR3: CASSLRGRASSTDTQYF

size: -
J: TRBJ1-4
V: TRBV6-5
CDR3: CATKGGRTNEKLFF

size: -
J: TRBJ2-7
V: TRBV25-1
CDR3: CASSVYEQYF

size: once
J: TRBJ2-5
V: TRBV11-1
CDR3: CASSSWTGGWETQYF

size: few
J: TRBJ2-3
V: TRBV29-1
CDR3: CSVVRSPTDTQYF

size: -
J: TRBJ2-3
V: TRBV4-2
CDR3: CASSLEPSGDDTDTQYF

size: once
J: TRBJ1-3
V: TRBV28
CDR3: CASSLGRGNTIYF

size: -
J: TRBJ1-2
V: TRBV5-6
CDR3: CASSKRTGEGYGYTF

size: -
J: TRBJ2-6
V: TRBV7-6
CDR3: CASSLRGGNSGANVLTF

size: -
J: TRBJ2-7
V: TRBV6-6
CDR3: CASSYSREGRHEQYF

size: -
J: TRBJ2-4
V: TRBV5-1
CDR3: CASSLDAGVAKNIQYF

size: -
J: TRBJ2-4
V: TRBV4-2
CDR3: CASSQDETSGKNIQYF

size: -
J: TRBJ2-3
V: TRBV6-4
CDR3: CASSTQASTDTQYF

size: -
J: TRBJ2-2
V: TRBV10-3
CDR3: CAIRGLAGTGELFF

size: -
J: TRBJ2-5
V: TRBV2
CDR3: CASTQGPYLQETQYF

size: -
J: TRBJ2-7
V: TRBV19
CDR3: CASSPYKGAYEQYF

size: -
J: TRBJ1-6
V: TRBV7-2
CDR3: CASSLWDSHNSPLHF

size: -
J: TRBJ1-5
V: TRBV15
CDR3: CATSRESDSSNQPQHF

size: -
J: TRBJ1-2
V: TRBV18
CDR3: CASSWGQGEGGYTF

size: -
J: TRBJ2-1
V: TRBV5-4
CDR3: CASSATGLAGDNEQFF

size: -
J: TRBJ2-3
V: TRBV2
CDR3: CASSRLAPSTDTQYF

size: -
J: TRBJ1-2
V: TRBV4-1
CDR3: CASSQVGTGGKGNYGYTF

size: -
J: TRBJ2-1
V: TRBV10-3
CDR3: CAIQDLAGGRNEQFF

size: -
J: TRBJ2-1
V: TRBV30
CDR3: CAWSAELDNEQFF

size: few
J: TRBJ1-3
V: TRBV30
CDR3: CAWSRGSNTIYF

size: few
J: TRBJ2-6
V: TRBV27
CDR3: CASSGQGRGANVLTF

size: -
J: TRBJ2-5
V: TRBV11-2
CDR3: CASSLTGQWVETQYF

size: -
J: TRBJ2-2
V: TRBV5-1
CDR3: CASSLGRVRPGELFF

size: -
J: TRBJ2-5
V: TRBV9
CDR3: CASSPGLKETQYF

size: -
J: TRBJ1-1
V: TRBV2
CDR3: CASSLDSAEAFF

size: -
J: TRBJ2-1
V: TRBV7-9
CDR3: CASSLPSGRGDNEQFF

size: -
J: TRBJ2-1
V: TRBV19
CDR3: CASNIKREGGSSYNEQFF

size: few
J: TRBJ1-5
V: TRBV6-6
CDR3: CASSYSHSNHQPQHF

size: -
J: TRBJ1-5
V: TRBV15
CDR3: CATSREGTGGNQPQHF

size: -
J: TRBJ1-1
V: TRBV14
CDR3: CASSQENSLMNTEAFF

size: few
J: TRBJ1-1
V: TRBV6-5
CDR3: CASRGGTMNTEAFF

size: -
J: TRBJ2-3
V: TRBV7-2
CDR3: CASSLGATTDTQYF

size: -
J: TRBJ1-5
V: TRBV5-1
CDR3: CASSLNSNQPQHF

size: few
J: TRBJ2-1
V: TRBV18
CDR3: CASSPGQGLGQFF

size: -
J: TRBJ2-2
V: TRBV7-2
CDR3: CASSLASGQLGTGELFF

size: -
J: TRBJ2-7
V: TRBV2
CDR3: CASSDGVGYEQYF

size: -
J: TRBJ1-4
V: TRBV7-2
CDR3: CASGRQRGTEKLFF

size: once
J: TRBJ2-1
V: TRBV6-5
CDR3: CASRLQGSPYNEQFF

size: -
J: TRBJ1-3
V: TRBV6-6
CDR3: CASSYAQASSGNTIYF

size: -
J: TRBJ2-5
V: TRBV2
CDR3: CASIPDGSQETQYF

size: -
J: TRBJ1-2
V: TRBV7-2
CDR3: CASSLSPTYGYTF

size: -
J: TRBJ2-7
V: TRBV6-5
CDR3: CASRPSGHSREQYF

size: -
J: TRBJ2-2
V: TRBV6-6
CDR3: CASSIDRGTGELFF

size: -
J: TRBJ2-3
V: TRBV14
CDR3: CASSQGRGGSTDTQYF

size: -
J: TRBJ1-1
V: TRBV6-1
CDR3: CASSSRDRGTEAFF

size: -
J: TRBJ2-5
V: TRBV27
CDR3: CASSPAGAEETQYF

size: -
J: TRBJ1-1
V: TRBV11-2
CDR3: CASSLVGRRALEAFF